The rows below give T cell receptor beta chains drawn from one sample of a study of blood T cells in healthy people across ages. One entry per CDR3 protein, called by TCRdb with MiXCR from the 5' RACE reads. The sample lists under 1 million distinct CDR3 sequences; around 43% were seen once. The sequenced sample consisted of blood. The receptors shown here come from a man between 60 and 70 years old in good health. Both conserved end residues are part of each CDR3. The D gene is left open where the match is weak. Only part of the rows carry a size: once, few, many, or a class if the clone is expanded.

j_gene	v_gene	d_gene	abundance	CDR3nt	CDR3aa
TRBJ1-4	TRBV12-3/TRBV12-4	TRBD1	few	TGTGCCAGTAGTTGGGGGACAGGGAGGAATGAAAAACTGTTTTTT	CASSWGTGRNEKLFF
TRBJ1-1	TRBV6-2/TRBV6-3	-	-	TGTGCCAGCCGGACACCGTACACTGAAGCTTTCTTT	CASRTPYTEAFF
TRBJ2-1	TRBV6-5	-	few	TGTGCCAGCAGTTACACAAACTCGGGGGAGCAGTTCTTC	CASSYTNSGEQFF
TRBJ2-7	TRBV7-2	-	-	TGTGCCAGCAGCACAGTAGGGGGGAAATACGAGCAGTACTTC	CASSTVGGKYEQYF
TRBJ2-7	TRBV20-1	-	-	TGCAGTGCTAGACTGCCAAGCTCCTACGAGCAGTACTTC	CSARLPSSYEQYF
TRBJ2-5	TRBV12-3/TRBV12-4	-	-	TGTGCCAACAGTCGACGGGAACAAGAGACCCAGTACTTC	CANSRREQETQYF
TRBJ2-2	TRBV4-3	TRBD1	-	TGCGCCAGCAGCCAAGAACAGGGGGCGCGTACCGGGGAGCTGTTTTTT	CASSQEQGARTGELFF
TRBJ2-7	TRBV20-1	-	many	TGCAGTGCCCCCCCCCGTTCGAGCTCCTACGAGCAGTACTTC	CSAPPRSSSYEQYF
TRBJ2-1	TRBV6-2/TRBV6-3	TRBD1	-	TGTGCCACCCAAACAGGGGGCCGAAGAGAGACCCAGTTCTTC	CATQTGGRRETQFF
TRBJ1-2	TRBV6-5	-	-	TGTGCCAGCAGATTGGACAGCTCATATGGCTACACCTTC	CASRLDSSYGYTF
TRBJ2-2	TRBV7-3	-	few	TGTGCCAGCAGGACCAATCCGACGGCTACCGGGGAGCTGTTTTTT	CASRTNPTATGELFF
TRBJ1-6	TRBV7-2	-	-	TGTGCCAGCAGCTTAGTTGGCGACAGTAATTCACCCCTCCACTTT	CASSLVGDSNSPLHF
TRBJ2-1	TRBV7-3	TRBD2	few	TGTGCCAGCAGCCCCCGGACTAGCGCCGATGAGCAGTTCTTC	CASSPRTSADEQFF
TRBJ1-2	TRBV18	-	-	TGTGCCAGCTCGCCACCAGCTAAATCTACAGGGACGGGCTACACCTTC	CASSPPAKSTGTGYTF